This T cell receptor beta chain was documented in a study of CD8+ T cells in alopecia areata. Trimming stripped 7 bases from V and 5 bases from J, with 11 bases between. This CDR3 spans 11 amino acids. The germline V gene encodes CDR1 SQVTM and CDR2 ANQGSEA. Extraction of RNA preceded its reverse transcription into cDNA, which served as the sequencing template. Only in-frame clones appear in the TCRdb table, and some are missing; sequencing was by immunoSEQ multiplex PCR. Counted here are 140,000 or so clones, 40% to 55% occurring once; the ten biggest clones make up roughly 0.99%. Sequencing was performed on CD4+ T cells sorted from blood, taken at week 0. The V gene is TRBV29-1, the J gene TRBJ2-5; no clear D gene. The receptor was derived from a human donor with alopecia areata. The CDR3 reads CSETHRETQYF. The CDR3 DNA is TGCAGCGAAACCCACCGGGAGACCCAGTACTTC.